The 25 T cell receptor beta chains given below trace back to one sample, sequenced in a study of monozygotic twins with inflammatory bowel disease. TCRdb re-called the 5' RACE reads; one entry per CDR3 protein, DNA not given. The sample features over 100,000 distinct CDR3 sequences, with around 12% in its top ten. Sequences were obtained from blood. Receptors were obtained from a human donor with ulcerative colitis or Crohn's disease, or a healthy co-twin of an affected twin (not recorded which).

The V gene is TRBV6-1, the J gene TRBJ2-2; the D call of TRBD1 rests on TCRdb alone, since no DNA is present to check it. CDR3 size: 15 residues. The germline CDR1 and CDR2 sequences are MNHNS and SASEGT. The CDR3 loop is CASSPGTGDTGELFF.

This chain links TRBV7-2 with TRBJ2-3; lacking DNA, the TRBD1 call made by TCRdb goes unchecked. The CDR3 extends over 15 amino acids. The V gene's germline CDR1 is SGHTA and CDR2 FQGNSA. CDR3 protein: CASSLTGAAGDTQYF.

The rearrangement joins TRBV4-2 to TRBJ2-1; TCRdb's D call, TRBD2, is unchecked because there is no DNA. Germline V gene sequence: CDR1 LGHNA, CDR2 YNFKEQ. The CDR3 consists of 15 residues. CDR3 sequence: CASSQGTSGKNEQFF.

V gene TRBV5-4 combines with J gene TRBJ2-3; the TCRdb call, TRBD1, lacks DNA for checking. The germline V gene has CDR1 SGHNT and CDR2 YYREEE (reference sequence). The CDR3 runs to 14 residues. CDR3 region: CASSLEGFPDTQYF. The full variable domain, rest sourced from reference TRBV5-4 and TRBJ2-3, is ETGVTQSPTHLIKTRGQQVTLRCSSQSGHNTVSWYQQALGQGPQFIFQYYREEENGRGNFPPRFSGLQFPNYSSELNVNALELDDSALYLCASSLEGFPDTQYFGPGTRLTVL.

The chain uses TRBV7-9 and TRBJ1-1; TCRdb gives TRBD1 as the D gene, but with no DNA this cannot be confirmed. CDR3 length: 15 amino acids. The germline V gene has CDR1 SEHNR and CDR2 FQNEAQ (reference sequence). The CDR3: CASSLERQGVPEAFF.

The gene calls are TRBV5-5 and TRBJ1-1; there is no DNA to check the TCRdb D call of TRBD1. There are 15 residues in the CDR3. CDR1 is SGHKS and CDR2 is YYEKEE in the germline V gene (reference sequence). CDR3: CASSSIWTGGTEAFF. Combining the CDR3 with reference TRBV5-5 and TRBJ1-1 gives the whole variable domain DAGVTQSPTHLIKTRGQQVTLRCSPISGHKSVSWYQQVLGQGPQFIFQYYEKEERGRGNFPDRFSARQFPNYSSELNVNALLLGDSALYLCASSSIWTGGTEAFFGQGTRLTVV.

V gene TRBV9 combines with J gene TRBJ1-1. The CDR3 consists of 14 residues. Looked up from germline, CDR1 is SGDLS and CDR2 is YYNGEE. CDR3 sequence reads: CASSIGGGITEAFF. The full variable domain, completed using reference TRBV9 and TRBJ1-1, is DSGVTQTPKHLITATGQRVTLRCSPRSGDLSVYWYQQSLDQGLQFLIQYYNGEERAKGNILERFSAQQFPDLHSELNLSSLELGDSALYFCASSIGGGITEAFFGQGTRLTVV.

The gene calls are TRBV12-3 or TRBV12-4 and TRBJ2-5; the D call of TRBD1 rests on TCRdb alone, since no DNA is present to check it. The CDR3 is 13 amino acids. The chain's CDR3 is CASRIQGRETQYF.

The chain employs TRBV9 and TRBJ2-5; TCRdb's D gene call, TRBD2, goes unchecked for lack of DNA. Germline CDR1 SGDLS, CDR2 YYNGEE. The CDR3 covers 14 residues. This chain's CDR3 is CASSVMDFGETQYF.

The rearrangement links TRBV5-4 to TRBJ1-1; the D gene TCRdb calls, TRBD1, cannot be checked with no DNA. Germline CDR1 is SGHNT and CDR2 is YYREEE (reference sequence). The CDR3 has 13 amino acids. The CDR3 sequence is CASSPGTGLEAFF.

The CDR3 here is CASSQDGTGDYEQYF. The chain recombines TRBV4-1 with TRBJ2-7; TCRdb names TRBD1, which stays unverified in the absence of DNA. In germline, CDR1 is MGHRA, CDR2 YSYEKL. CDR3 size: 15 residues.

The chain carries TRBV5-1 and TRBJ2-7. The CDR3 loop spans 13 amino acids. Per germline, CDR1 SGHRS and CDR2 YFSETQ. This chain's CDR3 is CASRDGLTYEQYF.

V usage is TRBV19 and J usage is TRBJ2-2; TCRdb selects TRBD1, and the lack of DNA leaves this call unchecked. Germline V gene data show CDR1 as LNHDA and CDR2 as SQIVND (reference sequence). The CDR3 covers 14 residues. CDR3 amino acids: CASSSDRATGELFF.

The chain combines TRBV5-1 with TRBJ2-1; as DNA is missing, the TRBD2 call by TCRdb cannot be tested. Per germline, CDR1 SGHRS and CDR2 YFSETQ. The length of the CDR3 is 16 residues. CDR3 region: CASSLGGGLVDNEQFF.

This rearrangement joins TRBV5-1 to TRBJ2-1; TCRdb picks TRBD2, but there is no DNA to check that call. The CDR3 totals 15 residues. The germline V gene has CDR1 SGHRS and CDR2 YFSETQ. The CDR3 is CASSLEASGGNEQFF.

The V call is TRBV20-1, the J call TRBJ1-4; TCRdb's D gene call, TRBD1, goes unchecked for lack of DNA. Germline V gene lookup returns CDR1 DFQATT and CDR2 SNEGSKA (reference sequence). The CDR3 is 15 amino acids. CDR3 protein: CSARGEQGDKEKLFF.

The chain is built from TRBV5-1 and TRBJ2-7. In germline, CDR1 is SGHRS, CDR2 YFSETQ. CDR3 length: 13 amino acids. The chain's CDR3 is CASNTNPSYEQYF.

V is TRBV5-1 and J is TRBJ1-1; TCRdb picks TRBD1, but there is no DNA to check that call. Germline V gene sequence: CDR1 SGHRS, CDR2 YFSETQ. This CDR3 has 14 amino acids. The CDR3 region is CASRGQGIVTEAFF.

This chain joins TRBV5-1 and TRBJ2-2. The CDR3 is 15 residues long. The germline V gene encodes CDR1 SGHRS and CDR2 YFSETQ. The chain's CDR3 is CASSLARGHTGELFF.

This sequence joins TRBV5-1 and TRBJ2-7; with no DNA, the TCRdb D assignment of TRBD2 cannot be verified. CDR1 is SGHRS, CDR2 YFSETQ, per germline. This CDR3 is 16 amino acids long. Here the CDR3 reads CASSGITSGSAYEQYF.

J is TRBJ2-1 and V is TRBV7-3. Per the germline V gene, CDR1 is SGHTA and CDR2 is FQGTGA. CDR3 length: 13 residues. CDR3 residues: CASSLSPPGEQFF.

The chain has TRBV20-1 and TRBJ1-5; the TRBD1 assignment by TCRdb is unverifiable without DNA. Per germline, CDR1 DFQATT and CDR2 SNEGSKA (reference sequence). This CDR3 has 13 residues. This CDR3 is CSVQGDGNQPQHF.

The CDR3 spells CASSLDLPGLAGGTGELFF. This chain links TRBV11-2 with TRBJ2-2; the D call from TCRdb, TRBD2, cannot be confirmed without DNA. The CDR3 runs to 19 residues. Germline assignment: CDR1 SGHAT and CDR2 FQNNGV.

V is TRBV24-1 and J is TRBJ1-2. This CDR3 has 12 amino acids. Germline-derived CDR1 and CDR2 are KGHDR and SFDVKD. CDR3 residues: CATSDGYYGYTF.

The chain employs TRBV7-6 and TRBJ2-2; TCRdb indicates TRBD1, and absent DNA this call remains unverified. Per the germline V gene, CDR1 is SGHVS and CDR2 is FNYEAQ. The CDR3 extends over 15 amino acids. CDR3 sequence: CASSQTGIYTGELFF.